This TCR beta chain came from a study of CD8 T cells in Susac syndrome. Random hexamers were used to reverse transcribe the RNA input (about 0.45 to 1 ug). TCRdb redid the calling of the immunoSEQ multiplex PCR reads with MiXCR, one entry per CDR3 protein. The data contain some 150,000 distinct CDR3 sequences, approximately 94% of them seen just once; the ten biggest clones take up roughly 0.083%. After removal of 3 bases from V and 4 bases from J, the junction contained 8 bases not matched to a gene. The CDR3 sequence is 16 residues long. Per the germline V gene, CDR1 is MNHEY and CDR2 is SMNVEV (reference sequence). Healthy donors served as the controls. They were matched for age and sex.

The TCR originated in a human donor in good health. The specimen was CD4+ T cells from PBMCs. This chain links TRBV27 with TRBJ2-7; 11 nucleotides line up with TRBD2. CDR3 residues: CASSLVGTSGFYEQYF. CDR3 in DNA: TGTGCCAGCAGTTTGGTTGGGACTAGCGGATTTTACGAGCAGTACTTC.